This T cell receptor (beta chain) originates from a study of T cell repertoires in cytomegalovirus infection. This clonotype was detected only a few times. As yet, its antigen is unknown. Study-level findings and limits: Dominating the ex vivo response were TCR beta clonotypes that were CMV-specific and HLA-C-restricted.

TCRdb analysed the reads with MiXCR anew, one entry per CDR3 protein. This table has about 150,000 distinct CDR3 sequences, roughly 15% appearing once. Germline CDR1 and CDR2: MNHEY and SVGEGT. The CDR3 runs to 15 residues. Trimming cost V 3 bases and J 4 bases, with 15 bases left between them. The chain carries TRBV6-2 or TRBV6-3 and TRBJ1-1, with D possibly TRBD1 on 5 matching bases. Sequenced material: CD8+ T cells from PBMCs. This TCR came from a human donor in good health (CMV status not recorded). Some clones in this sample may be carry-over from other donors' samples. For the CDR3, the DNA is TGTGCCAGCAGTTATGGGGGAGGGATTCGCACTGAAGCTTTCTTT. Translated: CASSYGGGIRTEAFF.